This TCR beta chain comes out of a study of blood T cell repertoires in COVID-19. In the study overall: COVID-19 samples, acute and convalescent, were from the United States, Italy and Spain. PBMCs, B-cell-depleted T cells, or T cells provided the cDNA or gDNA that made up the material.

Looked up from germline, CDR1 is LGHDT and CDR2 is YNNKEL (reference sequence). V lost 4 bases and J lost 6; bases outside the gene matches: 11. This CDR3 is 17 amino acids long. Original methodology: Quantification of nucleated cells was approximated via reference gene primer amplification. Only in-frame clones appear in the TCRdb table, and some are missing; sequencing was by immunoSEQ multiplex PCR. V and J calls and clone size are those listed in that table; D and trimming were worked out from the DNA. Here the sample spans 250,000 to 300,000 clones, around nine tenths being singletons. Patients from Seattle were sampled longitudinally, starting during active infection.

V usage is TRBV3-1 (or the pseudogene TRBV3-2) and J usage is TRBJ2-1; TRBD2 matches 11 bases. Source material: peripheral blood. The origin of this receptor is a woman aged 55 to 70 with COVID-19, enrolled during active disease. CDR3 nucleotide sequence: TGTGCCAGCAGCCGCCCGCGACTAGCGGGATATGGCAATGAGCAGTTCTTC. Translating gives CASSRPRLAGYGNEQFF.